The 5 T cell receptor beta chains in this list originate from one sample, sequenced in a study of Graves' ophthalmopathy and Graves' hyperthyroidism. Scientists amplified the TCR beta CDR3 regions from RNA transcripts. After a first-round RT-PCR with HTBI primers, a second-round multiplex PCR was run. TCRdb called the multiplex PCR reads again in MiXCR, with one record for every CDR3 protein. The data show about 210,000 distinct CDR3 sequences, over 25% seen once. The material sequenced was peripheral blood. Source of these receptors: a man in his forties or fifties with Graves' ophthalmopathy.

This clonotype was seen repeatedly, ten times or more. This chain links TRBV11-2 with TRBJ2-7, with TRBD2 as a possible D gene (6 bases). The length of the CDR3 is 17 residues. V lost 1 base and J lost 2, with 18 bases in between. CDR1 and CDR2 from the germline V gene are SGHAT and FQNNGV. The CDR3 reads CASSLGPPGTATYEQYF. DNA of the CDR3: TGTGCCAGCAGCTTAGGCCCACCAGGGACTGCCACCTACGAGCAGTACTTC. The full variable domain, completed using reference TRBV11-2 and TRBJ2-7, is EAGVAQSPRYKIIEKRQSVAFWCNPISGHATLYWYQQILGQGPKLLIQFQNNGVVDDSQLPKDRFSAERLKGVDSTLKIQPAKLEDSAVYLCASSLGPPGTATYEQYFGPGTRLTVT.

In this sample, this clonotype turned up many times. V usage is TRBV29-1 and J usage is TRBJ1-3; 8 bases map to TRBD1. This CDR3 spans 20 amino acids. Trimming at V came to 0 bases and at J to 0 bases, leaving 16 bases not matched to a gene. Germline V gene sequence: CDR1 SQVTM, CDR2 ANQGSEA. The CDR3 nucleotides are TGCAGCGTTGAAGATCATAGGGGACAGGCCGGTCCTATCTCTGGAAACACCATATATTTT. Protein sequence: CSVEDHRGQAGPISGNTIYF.

This clonotype has at least ten counts. V usage is TRBV28 and J usage is TRBJ2-7; either TRBD1 or TRBD2 may fit D (5 bases each). CDR1 is MDHEN, CDR2 SYDVKM, per germline. This CDR3 is 16 amino acids long. The V end was cut by 4 bases, the J end by 0 bases, with 16 bases between. The CDR3 loop is CASSSVAGRASYEQYF. As DNA, the CDR3 is TGTGCCAGCAGTTCCGTTGCGGGCAGGGCCTCCTACGAGCAGTACTTC.

This clonotype showed up many times. The chain recombines TRBV9 with TRBJ2-5, with D tentatively TRBD2 (5 bases). CDR1 SGDLS and CDR2 YYNGEE come from the germline V gene. The CDR3 loop spans 16 amino acids. Trimming left V 4 bases short and J 0 bases short, with 16 bases between. The CDR3 region is CASSPLGVGYQETQYF. Here the CDR3 DNA reads TGTGCCAGCAGCCCTCTCGGGGTGGGCTACCAAGAGACCCAGTACTTC.

This clonotype occurred many times. This sequence joins TRBV29-1 and TRBJ1-1, with D perhaps TRBD1 (5 bases). This CDR3 spans 13 amino acids. The germline gives CDR1 SQVTM, CDR2 ANQGSEA. The germline V and J ends were trimmed by 7 bases and 3 bases, with 15 bases remaining between them. CDR3 protein: CSAGINRYTEAFF. In DNA, the CDR3 is TGCAGCGCAGGGATTAACAGATACACTGAAGCTTTCTTT.